These 4 T cell receptor beta chains were all obtained from the same sample, sequenced in a study of cytomegalovirus exposure and HLA in healthy donors (dated by TCRdb to 2015 to 2018). Library preparation was by the immunoSEQ multiplex PCR assay. The multiplex PCR relied on a mix of 60 forward primers for TCR Vbeta segments and 13 reverse primers for TCR Jbeta segments. TCRdb stores this immuneACCESS table with in-frame sequences only. Part of the clones is absent; in the studies checked, under half of the shortfall reflects unresolved V genes, and no reason is known for the rest. The sample yields some 170,000 clones; under 85% were counted once. The biggest ten clones account for roughly 4% of the sample. Sample: PBMCs. Receptors were obtained from a man aged 45-65 years in good health and CMV-seropositive.

The chain has TRBV4-2 and TRBJ2-2, with TRBD2 matching over 9 bases. This CDR3 has 15 amino acids. V lost 4 bases and J lost 8; bases outside the gene matches: 8. Germline lookup yields CDR1 LGHNA and CDR2 YNFKEQ. As DNA, the CDR3 is TGTGCCAGCAGCCTTATTAGCGGGAGTCTGGGGGAGCTGTTTTTT. The encoded protein is CASSLISGSLGELFF.

This chain uses TRBV5-1 with TRBJ2-3; 7 bases are a match to TRBD2. Germline-derived CDR1 and CDR2 are SGHRS and YFSETQ. The CDR3 length is 14 residues. V shed 3 bases and J 6 bases; nucleotides not matched to a gene: 7. This CDR3 is CASSSGGLRDTQYF. DNA for the CDR3: TGCGCCAGCAGCTCGGGGGGTTTACGGGATACGCAGTATTTT. Complete variable domain (other parts from reference TRBV5-1 and TRBJ2-3): KAGVTQTPRYLIKTRGQQVTLSCSPISGHRSVSWYQQTPGQGLQFLFEYFSETQRNKGNFPGRFSGRQFSNSRSEMNVSTLELGDSALYLCASSSGGLRDTQYFGPGTRLTVL.

The chain joins TRBV6-1 to TRBJ2-5; perhaps TRBD2 as D (5 bases). The germline V gene has CDR1 MNHNS and CDR2 SASEGT. This CDR3 is built from 14 residues. The V and J ends lost 2 bases and 7 bases respectively, with 14 bases between them. CDR3 coding DNA: TGTGCCAGCAGTGAATACCCGTCGGCGGGGACCCAGTACTTC. It codes for CASSEYPSAGTQYF.

The rearrangement joins TRBV30 to TRBJ2-7; 9 bases line up with TRBD1. The CDR3 runs to 15 residues. Trimming removed 1 base from V and 5 bases from J; junction bases left unmatched: 9. Germline assignment: CDR1 GTSNPN and CDR2 SVGIG (reference sequence). CDR3 in DNA: TGTGCCTGGAGTGGACCGGGACAGGGTGTCCACGAGCAGTACTTC. This sequence encodes CAWSGPGQGVHEQYF.